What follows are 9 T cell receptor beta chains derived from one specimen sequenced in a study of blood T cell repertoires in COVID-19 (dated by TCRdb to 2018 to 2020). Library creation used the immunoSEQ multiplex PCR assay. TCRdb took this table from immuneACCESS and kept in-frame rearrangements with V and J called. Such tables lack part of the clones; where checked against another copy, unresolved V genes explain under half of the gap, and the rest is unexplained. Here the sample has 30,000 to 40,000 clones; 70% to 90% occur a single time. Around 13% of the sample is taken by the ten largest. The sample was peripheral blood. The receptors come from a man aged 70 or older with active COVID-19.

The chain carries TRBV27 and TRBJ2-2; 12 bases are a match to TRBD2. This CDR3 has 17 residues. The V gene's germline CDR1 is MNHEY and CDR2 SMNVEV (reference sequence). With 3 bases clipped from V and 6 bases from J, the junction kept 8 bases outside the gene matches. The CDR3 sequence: CASSFRTSGTHAGELFF. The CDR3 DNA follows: TGTGCCAGCAGTTTTAGGACTAGCGGGACCCACGCCGGGGAGCTGTTTTTT.

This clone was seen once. This chain's CDR3 is CASSAGVSTEAFF. DNA of the CDR3: TGTGCCAGCAGTGCAGGGGTGAGCACTGAAGCTTTCTTT. V usage is TRBV27 and J usage is TRBJ1-1, with TRBD1 as a possible D gene (6 bases). CDR3 length equals 13 residues. Germline V gene sequence: CDR1 MNHEY, CDR2 SMNVEV (reference sequence). The ends were cut back, 5 bases at V and 4 bases at J, with 11 bases in the middle.

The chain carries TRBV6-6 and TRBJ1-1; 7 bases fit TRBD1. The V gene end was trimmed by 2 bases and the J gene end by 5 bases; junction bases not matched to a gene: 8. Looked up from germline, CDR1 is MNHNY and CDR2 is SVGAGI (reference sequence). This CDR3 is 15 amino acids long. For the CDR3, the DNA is TGTGCCAGCAGTTACCCGACAGGGAAGCAAACTGAAGCTTTCTTT. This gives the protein CASSYPTGKQTEAFF.

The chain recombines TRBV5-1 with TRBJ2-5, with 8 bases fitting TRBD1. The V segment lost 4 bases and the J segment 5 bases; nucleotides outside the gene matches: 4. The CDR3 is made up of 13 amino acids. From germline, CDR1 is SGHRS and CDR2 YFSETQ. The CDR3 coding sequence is TGCGCCAGCAGCCAGGGGGCTCGGGAGACCCAGTACTTC. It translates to CASSQGARETQYF.

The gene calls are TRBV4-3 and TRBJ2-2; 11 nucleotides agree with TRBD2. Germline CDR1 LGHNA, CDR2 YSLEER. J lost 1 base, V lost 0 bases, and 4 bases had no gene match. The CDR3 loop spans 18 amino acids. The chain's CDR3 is CASSQDILAGGNTGELFF. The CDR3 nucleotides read TGCGCCAGCAGCCAAGATATCCTAGCGGGAGGGAACACCGGGGAGCTGTTTTTT.

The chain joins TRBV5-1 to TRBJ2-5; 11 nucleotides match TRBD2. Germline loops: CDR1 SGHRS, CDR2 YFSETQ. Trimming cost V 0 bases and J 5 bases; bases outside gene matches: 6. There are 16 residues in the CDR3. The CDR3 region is CASSLDVAGGPETQYF. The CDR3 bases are TGCGCCAGCAGCTTGGACGTAGCGGGAGGGCCTGAGACCCAGTACTTC. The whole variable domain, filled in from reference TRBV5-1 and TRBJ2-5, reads KAGVTQTPRYLIKTRGQQVTLSCSPISGHRSVSWYQQTPGQGLQFLFEYFSETQRNKGNFPGRFSGRQFSNSRSEMNVSTLELGDSALYLCASSLDVAGGPETQYFGPGTRLLVL.

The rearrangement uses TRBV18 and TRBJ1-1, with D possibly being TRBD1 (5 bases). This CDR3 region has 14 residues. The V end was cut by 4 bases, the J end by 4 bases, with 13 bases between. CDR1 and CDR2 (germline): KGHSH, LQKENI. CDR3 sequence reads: CASSQGLHTTEAFF. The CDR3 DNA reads TGTGCCAGCTCACAGGGACTGCATACCACTGAAGCTTTCTTT.

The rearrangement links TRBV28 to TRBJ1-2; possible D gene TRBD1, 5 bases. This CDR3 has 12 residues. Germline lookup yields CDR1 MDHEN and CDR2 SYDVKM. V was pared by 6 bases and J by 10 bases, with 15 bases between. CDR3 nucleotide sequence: TGTGCCAGCAGGCCAGGGAGGAGGACCTACACCTTC. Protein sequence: CASRPGRRTYTF.

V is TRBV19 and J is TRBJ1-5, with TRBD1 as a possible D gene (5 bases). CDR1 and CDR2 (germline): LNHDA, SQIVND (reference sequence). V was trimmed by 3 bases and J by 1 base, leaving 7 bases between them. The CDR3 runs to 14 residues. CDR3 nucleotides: TGTGCCAGTAGTATTGGGGGGAGCAATCAGCCCCAGCATTTT. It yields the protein CASSIGGSNQPQHF. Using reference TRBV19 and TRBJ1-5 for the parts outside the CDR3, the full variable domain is DGGITQSPKYLFRKEGQNVTLSCEQNLNHDAMYWYRQDPGQGLRLIYYSQIVNDFQKGDIAEGYSVSREKKESFPLTVTSAQKNPTAFYLCASSIGGSNQPQHFGDGTRLSIL.